The present entry profiles one T cell receptor (beta chain) with its context. The repertoire was sequenced with immunoSEQ multiplex PCR; TCRdb's copy has only in-frame clones and lacks some. Of around 14,000 clones listed, roughly 74% are singletons. The time point is: after neoadjuvant nivolumab, at surgical resection. These newly diagnosed stage II-IVA oral cavity squamous cell carcinoma patients had no prior systemic or radiation treatment. Blood cells were analyzed directly, without culture or expansion. The data are from a study of neoadjuvant anti-PD-1 for oral cavity cancer. In the study overall: Non-progressing patients received a fourth nivolumab dose near day 43, then surgery on days 50-56.

Trimming removed 5 bases at V and 5 bases at J, with 6 bases between. CDR1 and CDR2 (germline): SGHAT, FQNNGV. The CDR3 has 11 amino acids. The chain has TRBV11-2 and TRBJ2-5; D is unclear. This clonotype originated in a person aged 40 to 85 with oral cavity squamous cell carcinoma. The sequencing used PBMCs, collected after nivolumab (anti-PD-1) treatment. CDR3 residues: CASSLGETQYF. CDR3 DNA sequence: TGTGCCAGCAGCCTGGGCGAGACCCAGTACTTC.